Included here is one TCR beta chain sequence, with context. The antigen remains unidentified. Clones were sequenced by immunoSEQ multiplex PCR, and TCRdb holds only the in-frame ones, with some missing. This sample has some 130,000 clones, with more than 90% found just once. This sample is part of a study of human thymus T cells. Study outcomes and limitations: Related work found strong thymic repertoire overlap between unrelated individuals. Use of V and J genes seemed skewed within the thymic and blood repertoires.

There are 16 residues in the CDR3. Germline V gene sequence: CDR1 LGHNA, CDR2 YNFKEQ. The trim removed 0 bases at V and 2 bases at J, leaving 6 bases unmatched. Thymus specimens were resections from corrective heart surgery. Source material: thymus tissue. The receptor was derived from a boy younger than two with a congenital heart defect but otherwise immunologically healthy. The chain is built from TRBV4-2 and TRBJ2-7, with 8 bases aligning to TRBD1. The CDR3 DNA reads as TGTGCCAGCAGCCAAGATCTGGCAGGGGGCCCCTACGAGCAGTACTTC. As protein: CASSQDLAGGPYEQYF.